This TCR beta chain was sequenced in a study of T cell changes during pregnancy in multiple sclerosis. Germline-derived CDR1 and CDR2 are SGHRS and YFSETQ. Trimming at V came to 4 bases and at J to 8 bases, leaving 6 bases not matched to a gene. CDR3 length: 14 residues. The protocol was immunoSEQ multiplex PCR, while the TCRdb copy is restricted to in-frame clones and leaves out a portion. The sample lists about 67,000 clones; approximately 91% were seen once. The chain uses TRBV5-1 and TRBJ2-3, with TRBD2 matching over 11 bases. The TCR was taken from a female donor with multiple sclerosis, enrolled in a pregnancy study. The material was peripheral blood, obtained in the second trimester of pregnancy. CDR3 in DNA: TGCGCCAGCAGCCCAGGCCTAGCGGGAGGTACGCAGTATTTT. Residues: CASSPGLAGGTQYF.